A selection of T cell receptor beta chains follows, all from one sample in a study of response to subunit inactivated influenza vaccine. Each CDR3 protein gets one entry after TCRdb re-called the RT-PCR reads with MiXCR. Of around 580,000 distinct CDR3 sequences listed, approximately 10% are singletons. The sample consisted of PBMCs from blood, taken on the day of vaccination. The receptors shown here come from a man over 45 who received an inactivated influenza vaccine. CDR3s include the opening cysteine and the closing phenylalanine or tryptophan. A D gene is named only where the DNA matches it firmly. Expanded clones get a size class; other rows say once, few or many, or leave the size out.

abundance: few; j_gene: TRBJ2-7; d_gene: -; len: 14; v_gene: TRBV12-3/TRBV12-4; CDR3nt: TGTGCCAGCAGTTTGTCGTCAAGGGTGACCGCGCAGTACTTC; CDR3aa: CASSLSSRVTAQYF
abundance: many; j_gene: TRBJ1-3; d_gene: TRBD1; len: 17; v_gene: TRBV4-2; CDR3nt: TGTGCCAGCAGCCAAGAGTGGGGACAGGCCTCTGGAAACACCATATATTTT; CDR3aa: CASSQEWGQASGNTIYF
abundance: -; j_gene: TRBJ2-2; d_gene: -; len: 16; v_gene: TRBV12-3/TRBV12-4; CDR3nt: TGTGCCAGCAGTTTCCACCTGGGTGCCTCGTCCGGGGAGCTGTTTTTT; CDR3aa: CASSFHLGASSGELFF
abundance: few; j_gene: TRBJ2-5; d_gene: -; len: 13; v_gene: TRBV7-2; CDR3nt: TGTGCCAGCAGCCCGGGGACACTAGAGACCCAGTACTTC; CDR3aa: CASSPGTLETQYF
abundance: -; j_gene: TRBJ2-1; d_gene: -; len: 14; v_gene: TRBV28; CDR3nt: TGTGCCAGCAGCCCGGGGGGCTACAACAATGAGCAGTTCTTC; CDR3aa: CASSPGGYNNEQFF
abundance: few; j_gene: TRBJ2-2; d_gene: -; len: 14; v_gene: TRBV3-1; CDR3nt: -; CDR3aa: CASSPPRRAGELFF
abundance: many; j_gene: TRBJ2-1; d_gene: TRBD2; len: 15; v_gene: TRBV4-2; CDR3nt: TGTGCCAGCAGACAAAGACTAGCGCCTTACAATGAGCAGTTCTTC; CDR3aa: CASRQRLAPYNEQFF
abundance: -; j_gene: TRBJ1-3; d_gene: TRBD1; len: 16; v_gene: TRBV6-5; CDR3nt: TGTGCCAGCAGTTCGGGACAGGGGGCGCGTGGAAACACCATATATTTT; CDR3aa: CASSSGQGARGNTIYF
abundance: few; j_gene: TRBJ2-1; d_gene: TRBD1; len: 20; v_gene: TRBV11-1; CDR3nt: TGTGCCAGCAGCTTAAGAGGACAGGGGATGGCGGTTAGCGATTACAATGAGCAGTTCTTC; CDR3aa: CASSLRGQGMAVSDYNEQFF
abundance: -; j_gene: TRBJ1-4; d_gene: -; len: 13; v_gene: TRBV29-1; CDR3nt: TGCAGCGTTGTACCAGTAGGGCCGGTAAAACTGTTTTTT; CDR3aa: CSVVPVGPVKLFF
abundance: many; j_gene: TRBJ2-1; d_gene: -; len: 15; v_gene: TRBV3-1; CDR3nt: TGTGCCAGCAGCCCTAGCCAGATTTCCTACAATGAGCAGTTCTTC; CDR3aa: CASSPSQISYNEQFF
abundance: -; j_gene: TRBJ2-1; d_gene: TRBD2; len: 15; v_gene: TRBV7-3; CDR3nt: TGTGCCAGCAGCTCCCTAGCGGGATCGAACAATGAGCAGTTCTTC; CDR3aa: CASSSLAGSNNEQFF
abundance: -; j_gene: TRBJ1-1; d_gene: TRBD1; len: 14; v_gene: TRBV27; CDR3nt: TGTGCCAGCACCCACCTTGGGGGACAGGTTGAAGCTTTCTTT; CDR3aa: CASTHLGGQVEAFF
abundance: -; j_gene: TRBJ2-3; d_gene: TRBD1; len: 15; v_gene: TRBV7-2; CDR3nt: TGTGCCAGCAGCTCAGGACAGGGGGACACAGATACGCAGTATTTT; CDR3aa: CASSSGQGDTDTQYF
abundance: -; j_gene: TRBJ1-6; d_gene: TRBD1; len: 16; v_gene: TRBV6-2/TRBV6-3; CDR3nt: TGTGCCAGCACCAAACGGGGACAGGAGAGAAATTCACCCCTCCACTTT; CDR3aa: CASTKRGQERNSPLHF
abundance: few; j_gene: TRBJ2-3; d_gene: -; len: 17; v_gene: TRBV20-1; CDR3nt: TGCAGTGCTCCTCGCGCGGCCGGGGCGCTACGGGGAGATACGCAGTATTTT; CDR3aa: CSAPRAAGALRGDTQYF
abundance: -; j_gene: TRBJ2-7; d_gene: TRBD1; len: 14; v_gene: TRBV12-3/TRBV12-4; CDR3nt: TGTGCCAGCAGACTCGGGACAGGCTCCTACGAGCAGTACTTC; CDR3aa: CASRLGTGSYEQYF
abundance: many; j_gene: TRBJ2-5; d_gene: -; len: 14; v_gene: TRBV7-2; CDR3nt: TGTGCCAGCAGCAGAATGCAGGGAAAAGAGACCCAGTACTTC; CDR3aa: CASSRMQGKETQYF
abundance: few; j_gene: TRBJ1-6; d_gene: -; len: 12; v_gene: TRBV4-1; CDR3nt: TGCGCCAGCAGCCCACCTGGTTCACCCCTCCACTTT; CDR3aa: CASSPPGSPLHF
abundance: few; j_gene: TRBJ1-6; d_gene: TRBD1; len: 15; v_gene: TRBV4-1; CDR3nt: TGCGCCAGCAGCCAACATGACAGGGCCCGTTCACCCCTCCACTTT; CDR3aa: CASSQHDRARSPLHF
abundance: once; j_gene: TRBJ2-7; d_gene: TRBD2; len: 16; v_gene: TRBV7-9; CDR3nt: TGTGCCAGCAGCTTAGCTGTAACTAGCGGGAGTTACGAGCAGTACTTC; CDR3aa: CASSLAVTSGSYEQYF
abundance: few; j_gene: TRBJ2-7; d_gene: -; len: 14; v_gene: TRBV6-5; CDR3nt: TGTGCCAGCAGTTATCGACCAGAGGATTACGAGCAGTACTTC; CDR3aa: CASSYRPEDYEQYF
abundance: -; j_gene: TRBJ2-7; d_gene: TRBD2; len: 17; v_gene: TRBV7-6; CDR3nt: TGTGCCAGCAGTGCGACTAGCGGGGGGTCGAGCTCCTACGAGCAGTACTTC; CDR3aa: CASSATSGGSSSYEQYF
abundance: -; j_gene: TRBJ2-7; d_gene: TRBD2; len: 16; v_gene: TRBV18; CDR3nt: TGTGCCAGCTCACCACCGGGTATCGGGGAGGGATACGAGCAGTACTTC; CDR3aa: CASSPPGIGEGYEQYF
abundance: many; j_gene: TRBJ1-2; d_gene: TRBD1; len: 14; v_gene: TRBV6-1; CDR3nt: TGTGCCAGCAGCCCTGGACAGGCTAACTATGGCTACACCTTC; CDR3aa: CASSPGQANYGYTF
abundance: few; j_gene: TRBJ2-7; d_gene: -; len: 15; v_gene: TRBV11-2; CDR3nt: TGTGCCAGCAGCTTAGTGGTCGCCAGGGCCTACGAGCAGTACTTC; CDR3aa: CASSLVVARAYEQYF
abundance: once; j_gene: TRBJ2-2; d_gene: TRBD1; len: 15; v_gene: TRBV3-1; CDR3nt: TGTGCCAGCAGCAGACAGGCAGGGGGCACCGGGGAGCTGTTTTTT; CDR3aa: CASSRQAGGTGELFF
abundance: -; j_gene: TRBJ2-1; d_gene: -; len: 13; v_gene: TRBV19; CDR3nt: TGTGCCAGTAGTATAGTTCAGGGGAATGAGCAGTTCTTC; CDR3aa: CASSIVQGNEQFF
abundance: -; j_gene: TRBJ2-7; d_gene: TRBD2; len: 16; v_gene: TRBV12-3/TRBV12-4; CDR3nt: TGTGCCAGCAGTACGGGACTAGCGGGAGGGCCGGGCGAGCAGTACTTC; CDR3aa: CASSTGLAGGPGEQYF
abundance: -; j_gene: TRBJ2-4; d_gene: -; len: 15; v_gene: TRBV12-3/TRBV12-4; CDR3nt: TGTGCCAGCAGGCTAGGTTCTGGGGGGCAGTACATTCAGTACTTC; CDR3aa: CASRLGSGGQYIQYF
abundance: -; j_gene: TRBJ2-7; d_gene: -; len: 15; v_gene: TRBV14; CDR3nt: TGTGCCAGCAGCCAAGACGGAAGCAGCAGAGATGAGCAGTACTTC; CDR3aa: CASSQDGSSRDEQYF
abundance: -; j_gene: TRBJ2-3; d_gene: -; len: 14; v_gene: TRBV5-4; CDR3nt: TGTGCCAGCAGCTCGCCAAAAGACACAGATACGCAGTATTTT; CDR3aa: CASSSPKDTDTQYF
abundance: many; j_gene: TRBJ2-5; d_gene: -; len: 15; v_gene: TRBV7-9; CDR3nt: TGTGCCAGCAGCTTATTTAGGGACTTCCAAGAGACCCAGTACTTC; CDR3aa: CASSLFRDFQETQYF
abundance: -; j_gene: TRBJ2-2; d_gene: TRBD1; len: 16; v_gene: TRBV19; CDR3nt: TGTGCCAGTAGTATTCGACAGGGCATGAACACCGGGGAGCTGTTTTTT; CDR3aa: CASSIRQGMNTGELFF
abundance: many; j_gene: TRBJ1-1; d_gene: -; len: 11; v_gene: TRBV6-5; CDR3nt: TGTGCCAGCAGATCTAACACTGAAGCTTTCTTT; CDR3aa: CASRSNTEAFF
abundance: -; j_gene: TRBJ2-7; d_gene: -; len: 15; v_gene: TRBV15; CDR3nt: TGTGCCACCAGCAGAGCCGTGGGGCTCTCCTACGAGCAGTACTTC; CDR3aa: CATSRAVGLSYEQYF
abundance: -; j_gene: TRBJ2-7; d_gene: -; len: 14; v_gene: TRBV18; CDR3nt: TGTGCCAGCTCAGAGGAGTCAGGGCGTGAGGAGCAGTACTTC; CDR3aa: CASSEESGREEQYF
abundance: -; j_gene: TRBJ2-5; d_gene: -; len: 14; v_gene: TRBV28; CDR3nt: TGTGCCAGCAGTTTGGATCAAGGGACGGAGACCCAGTACTTC; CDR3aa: CASSLDQGTETQYF
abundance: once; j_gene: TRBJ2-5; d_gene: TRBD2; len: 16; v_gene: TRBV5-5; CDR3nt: TGTGCCAGCAGCTTGACTAGCGGGTATGTCCAAGAGACCCAGTACTTC; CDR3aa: CASSLTSGYVQETQYF
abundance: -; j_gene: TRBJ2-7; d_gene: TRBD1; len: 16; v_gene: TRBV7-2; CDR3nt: TGTGCCAGCAGCTTGTACCCGGGACAGGGGTCGGGGGAGCAGTACTTC; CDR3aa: CASSLYPGQGSGEQYF
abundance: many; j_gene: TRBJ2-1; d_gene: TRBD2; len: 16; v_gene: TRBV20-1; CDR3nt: TGCAGTGCTAGTACTAGCGGGAGGTCCAGCTACAATGAGCAGTTCTTC; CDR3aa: CSASTSGRSSYNEQFF
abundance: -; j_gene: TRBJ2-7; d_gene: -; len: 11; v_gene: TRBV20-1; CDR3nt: TGCAGTGCTCTACAGGGCTCCGAGCAGTACTTC; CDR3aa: CSALQGSEQYF
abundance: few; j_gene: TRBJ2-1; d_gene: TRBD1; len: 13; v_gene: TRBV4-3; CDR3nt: TGCGCCAGCAGCCACCGGGACAGGGATGAGCAGTTCTTC; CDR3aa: CASSHRDRDEQFF
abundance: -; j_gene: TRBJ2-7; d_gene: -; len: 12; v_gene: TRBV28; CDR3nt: TGTGCCACCGGTGGGGGGAACTACGAGCAGTACTTC; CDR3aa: CATGGGNYEQYF
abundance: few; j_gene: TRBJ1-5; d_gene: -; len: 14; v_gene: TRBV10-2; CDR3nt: TGCGCCAGCAGTGAGCAATTACAGGGTCAGCCCCAGCATTTT; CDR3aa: CASSEQLQGQPQHF
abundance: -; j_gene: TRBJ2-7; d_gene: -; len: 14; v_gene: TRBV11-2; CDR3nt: TGTGCCAGCAGTTCCGACAGGACCTACGGGGAGCAGTACTTC; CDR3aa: CASSSDRTYGEQYF
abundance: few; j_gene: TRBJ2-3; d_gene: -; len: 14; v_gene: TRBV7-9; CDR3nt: TGTGCCAGCAGCTCGAAGGACGGTTTAGATACGCAGTATTTT; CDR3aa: CASSSKDGLDTQYF
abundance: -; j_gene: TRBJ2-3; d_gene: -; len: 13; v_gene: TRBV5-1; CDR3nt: TGCGCCAGCAAGGAGGGAAGGGCAGATACGCAGTATTTT; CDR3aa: CASKEGRADTQYF
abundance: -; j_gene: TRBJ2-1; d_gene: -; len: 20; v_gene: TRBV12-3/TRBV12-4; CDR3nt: TGTGCCAGCAGCCCTACCGCAGACAGGGGGCGGGGGGGCCGCTACAATGAGCAGTTCTTC; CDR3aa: CASSPTADRGRGGRYNEQFF